This T cell receptor (beta chain) was sequenced during a study of Ad26.COV2.S vaccination and SARS-CoV-2 variants. Profiled with immunoSEQ multiplex PCR; TCRdb holds only in-frame clones, not every one. The sample consists of about 280,000 clones, more than 75% of them appearing once. The CDR3 is 12 amino acids. From germline, CDR1 is KGHSH and CDR2 LQKENI. With 0 bases removed from V and 4 bases from J, the gap between germline ends came to 2 bases. Turning to this clone: This sample includes further DNA sequences coding for the same CDR3.

Specified treatment: some 20 received Ad26.COV2.S at low or high dose, single or two shots; roughly five received placebo; per-sample allocation not given. Sampling was performed 63 days after the first vaccine or placebo injection. The source material was peripheral blood, sampled in a trial of Ad26.COV2.S vaccine versus placebo. J is TRBJ2-3 and V is TRBV18, with unresolved D. This receptor was obtained from a person aged 18-65 years who received the Ad26.COV2.S COVID-19 vaccine or a placebo. For the CDR3, the DNA is TGTGCCAGCTCACCACCCTCAGATACGCAGTATTTT. It specifies CASSPPSDTQYF.